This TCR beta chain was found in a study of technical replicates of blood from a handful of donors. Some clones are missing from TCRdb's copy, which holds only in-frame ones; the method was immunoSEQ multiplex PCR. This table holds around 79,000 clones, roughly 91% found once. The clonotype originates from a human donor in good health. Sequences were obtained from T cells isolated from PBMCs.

CDR3 DNA: TGTGCCAGCAGCGTAGGGCTAGCTTTTGAGCAGTTCTTC. Protein sequence: CASSVGLAFEQFF. This chain uses TRBV9 with TRBJ2-1, with a weak D call TRBD2 (5 bases). Trimming took off 0 bases at V and 9 bases at J, with 10 bases between the two ends. CDR1 and CDR2 from the germline V gene are SGDLS and YYNGEE. This CDR3 region has 13 residues.